Sequencing of this T cell receptor beta chain was carried out in a study of chemoradiotherapy in HPV16-positive cancers. About the study: Candidate HPV-specific T-cell clones and common TCR motifs came from functional assays in a couple of HPV16-positive patients.

On this clone: Its matching antigen is unknown.

The table came from immunoSEQ multiplex PCR; TCRdb's copy has only in-frame clones and leaves some out. Altogether tens of thousands of clones are present, roughly 95% being singletons, with the ten largest covering roughly 3%. CDR3 length: 14 residues. The V segment lost 6 bases and the J segment 7 bases; nucleotides outside the gene matches: 4. Looked up from germline, CDR1 is SNHLY and CDR2 is FYNNEI. Study-wide points: Candidate HPV-specific clones and E7-related TCR motifs grew in tumor during treatment.

This sequence originates from a human donor with HPV-associated anogenital cancer. The chain recombines TRBV2 with TRBJ2-1; 12 bases map to TRBD2. The sample here was taken from a patient who underwent chemoradiotherapy. The CDR3 sequence: CASRETSGRNEQFF. As DNA, the CDR3 is TGTGCCAGCAGAGAGACTAGCGGGAGAAATGAGCAGTTCTTC.